One and the same sample provided the 9 T cell receptor beta chains below, sequenced in a study of CD4 T cells in lung cancer. Clones were read by immunoSEQ multiplex PCR, and TCRdb kept only the in-frame ones, dropping some. The sample lists approximately 9,300 clones, around 66% seen once, with 15% in the top ten. The lung tissue was taken at least 3 cm from the tumor in the same resection. Sequencing was carried out using normal lung tissue taken away from the tumor. Every receptor here comes from a man in his 60s with non-small cell lung cancer.

This rearrangement joins TRBV7-2 to TRBJ1-4, with a weak D call TRBD1 (5 bases). V dropped 5 bases and J dropped 8 bases, with 15 bases sitting between them. Germline values: CDR1 SGHTA, CDR2 FQGNSA. The CDR3 is made up of 14 amino acids. CDR3 residues: CASSRGAGTEKLFF. The CDR3 DNA sequence: TGTGCCAGCAGCCGCGGGGCAGGGACCGAAAAACTGTTTTTT.

The chain joins TRBV6-5 to TRBJ2-7, with 7 positions matching TRBD1. Germline CDR1 is MNHEY and CDR2 is SVGAGI. The length of the CDR3 is 11 residues. The CDR3 region is CASSQGTATYV. CDR3 bases: TGTGCCAGCAGTCAAGGGACAGCTACATATGTC.

The gene calls are TRBV9 and TRBJ2-1, with 9 bases that match TRBD1. Germline lookup yields CDR1 SGDLS and CDR2 YYNGEE. The J segment lost 9 bases and the V segment lost 3 bases, leaving 10 bases of the junction unmatched. The CDR3 is 15 amino acids. As DNA, the CDR3 is TGTGCCAGCAGCGCCTCCGGGACAGGGTTGGTTGAGCAGTTCTTC. It encodes CASSASGTGLVEQFF.

This chain uses TRBV15 with TRBJ1-3; the D is unclear. Looked up from germline, CDR1 is LNHNV and CDR2 is YYDKDF (reference sequence). This CDR3 is 13 amino acids long. Deletions cut 7 bases from V and 1 base from J, with 8 bases between. CDR3 in amino acids: CATKGGSGNTIYF. The DNA for the CDR3 is TGTGCCACCAAGGGAGGGTCTGGAAACACCATATATTTT.

V is TRBV7-2 and J is TRBJ2-2; 10 bases are shared with TRBD1. Germline CDR1 SGHTA, CDR2 FQGNSA. The CDR3 is 18 amino acids. The trim removed 1 base at V and 5 bases at J, leaving 10 bases unmatched. CDR3 coding DNA: TGTGCCAGCAGCTTAGTTCTGGTGGGACAGGGGAGAACCGGGGAGCTGTTTTTT. Protein sequence: CASSLVLVGQGRTGELFF.

The rearrangement uses TRBV19 and TRBJ1-2; D not certain. CDR1 is LNHDA, CDR2 SQIVND, per germline (reference sequence). This CDR3 is built from 13 residues. The V end lost 7 bases, the J end lost 7 bases, and 16 bases lay between the germline ends. CDR3 residues: CASTDEAGIGYTF. DNA for the CDR3: TGTGCCAGTACCGATGAAGCGGGAATTGGCTACACCTTC.

This chain links TRBV2 with TRBJ2-5; TRBD2 is a possible D gene (7 bases). V was cut by 7 bases and J by 1 base, with 16 bases left in between. Germline V gene data show CDR1 as SNHLY and CDR2 as FYNNEI. CDR3 length equals 15 residues. CDR3 DNA: TGTGCCAGCAAGGGGGGGGTCGGTCTCCAAGAGACCCAGTACTTC. It translates to CASKGGVGLQETQYF. Together with reference TRBV2 and TRBJ2-5, the CDR3 gives the full variable domain: EPEVTQTPSHQVTQMGQEVILRCVPISNHLYFYWYRQILGQKVEFLVSFYNNEISEKSEIFDDQFSVERPDGSNFTLKIRSTKLEDSAMYFCASKGGVGLQETQYFGPGTRLLVL.

This clone was observed a handful of times. Additional DNA sequences in this sample encode the identical CDR3. The chain employs TRBV5-6 and TRBJ1-2; D is unresolved. The V gene's germline CDR1 is SGHDT and CDR2 YYEEEE. V lost 0 bases to trimming and J lost 3 bases, with 9 bases between them. The CDR3 covers 14 residues. Written as DNA, the CDR3 is TGTGCCAGCAGCTTGGCGGGCGGGGACTATGGCTACACCTTC. Translation: CASSLAGGDYGYTF.

In its sample, this clone was seen once. The rearrangement links TRBV7-5 to TRBJ1-5. TRBV7-5 is annotated as a pseudogene. The CDR3 runs 16 residues. The CDR3 DNA reads as TGTGCCAGAAACACCGCGGGGCCAGGGAGCAATCAGCCCCAGCATTTT. This sequence encodes CARNTAGPGSNQPQHF.